Reported below is one T cell receptor beta chain. This clonotype was picked up a small number of times. There is no known antigen for this receptor. Qualities for individual bases were not recorded, and no much larger clone is one base off. The study excluded patients with uncontrolled infections, other autoimmune diseases, pregnancy or lactation. Diagnoses relied on clinical symptoms, serum thyroxine and TRAb, thyroid ultrasound and orbital computed tomography. Trizol reagent was used to extract total RNA, and RNA quality was then checked on an Agilent 2100 Bioanalyzer. TCR beta CDR3 regions were amplified from RNA transcripts. A first-round RT-PCR of the TCR CDR3 used the HTBI primer set with the Qiagen OneStep RT-PCR kit. Libraries were constructed in a second round of multiplex PCR, after which size selection and purification were performed. Libraries were sequenced paired-end with 100 bp reads on an Illumina HiSeq2000. On the authors' methods: SOAPnuke was used to process the raw data, removing reads that contained adapters or uncalled bases, had a mean Phred below 15, or lacked an exact match to the constant primer or identifier. COPE v1.2.5 was used to merge the high-quality paired reads, and each unique nucleotide sequence was defined as a clonotype. Clonotypes were aligned to IMGT TRBV, TRBD and TRBJ reference segments using MiTCR v1.1. The analysis was restricted to V-J combinations with a frequency above 0.0001, which together covered 99% to 99.2% of the repertoires. The TCS score was defined as F50 (clonal expansion) divided by E x V (chaos), with BLOSUM62-based TCRdist calculated between CDR3 peptides within each V-J. Welch's t-statistics and random forest reduced roughly 540 V-J features to about 12, which were used in a naive Bayes classifier (R e1071). Thyroid-blood repertoire similarity was quantified with the Morisita-Horn index. TCRdb ran its own pipeline on the public reads, namely fastp trimming at Q25 and MiXCR clone calling, and kept in-frame beta chains. Each CDR3 protein appears once, grouped with its most common genes and DNA. TCRdb, rather than the study authors, made the V and J calls. In all, the sample holds roughly 500,000 distinct CDR3 sequences, and 46% of those were seen once. Clones ranked in the top ten supply about two fifths of the sample.

The sample originates from a study of T cells in Graves' hyperthyroidism and ophthalmopathy (dated by TCRdb to between 2018 and 2021). With respect to the entire study: To identify TCR V-J signatures that set the groups apart, the researchers used a discovery cohort of 100 patients, made up of around 40 with Graves' ophthalmopathy and 57 with stable Graves' hyperthyroidism. Prospective prediction of ophthalmopathy was tested in an independent validation cohort consisting of 18 to 20 hyperthyroidism patients and some 17 patients who later progressed to ophthalmopathy. The 100 or so discovery patients were divided at random into training and test sets in a 7:3 ratio. In addition, the study compared T-cell repertoires in thyroid tissue and in blood from roughly 6 Graves' hyperthyroidism patients. After blood sampling, hyperthyroidism patients were treated with methimazole at a starting dose of 30 mg daily, and ophthalmopathy patients were treated with high-dose intravenous methylprednisolone. The paper reports TCR Vbeta CDR3 sequencing of fewer than 150 peripheral blood samples: 43 ophthalmopathy, about 75 hyperthyroidism and roughly 17 progressor patients. Study-wide findings and limitations: Ophthalmopathy was separated from stable hyperthyroidism by a 13 V-J signature model, with about 88% sensitivity and about 81% specificity obtained in cross-validation and 80%/75% obtained in testing. Most expanded thyroid clonotypes (frequency above 0.001) were also detected in blood, a finding suggesting that blood repertoires may reflect thyroid immune responses. Sample size was not statistically predetermined, and blinding of investigators to group allocation was not performed. In validation, the model predicted progression to ophthalmopathy a median of roughly six months before onset, with about 71% sensitivity and about 75% specificity.

Sequenced input: peripheral blood or thyroid tissue (not recorded which). This clonotype was sampled from an adult woman with Graves' disease, either hyperthyroidism or ophthalmopathy (not recorded which).

The CDR3 corresponds to CASSYRGEDTQYF. The DNA sequence is TGTGCCAGCAGTTATAGGGGGGAGGATACGCAGTATTTT. The V gene is TRBV12-3 or TRBV12-4 and the J gene is TRBJ2-3, with the D segment possibly TRBD1 or TRBD2, each aligning over 6 bases. V drops 4 bases and J drops 6 bases, leaving 11 bases in between. The CDR3 starts with the cysteine, ends with the phenylalanine, and has 13 residues. Only the CDR3 DNA is retained, 39 bases long and in frame from the first base.